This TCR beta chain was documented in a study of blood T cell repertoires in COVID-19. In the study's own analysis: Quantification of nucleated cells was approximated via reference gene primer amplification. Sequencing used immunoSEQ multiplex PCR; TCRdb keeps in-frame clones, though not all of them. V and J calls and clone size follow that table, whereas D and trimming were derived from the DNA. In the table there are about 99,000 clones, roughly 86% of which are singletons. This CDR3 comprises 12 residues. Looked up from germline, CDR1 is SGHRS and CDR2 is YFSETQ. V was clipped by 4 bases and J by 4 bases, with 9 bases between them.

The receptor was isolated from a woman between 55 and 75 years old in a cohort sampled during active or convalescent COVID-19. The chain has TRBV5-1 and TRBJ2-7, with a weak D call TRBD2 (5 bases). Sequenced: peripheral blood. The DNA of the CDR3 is TGCGCCAGCAGCCCGGACTTTTACGAGCAGTACTTC. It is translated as CASSPDFYEQYF.